Below, one T cell receptor (beta chain) is given with its context. Only in-frame clones appear in the TCRdb table, and some are missing; sequencing was by immunoSEQ multiplex PCR. The table lists 200,000 to 250,000 clones, over 65% of them singletons. This entry is derived from a study of blood T cell repertoires in COVID-19. Input material: PBMCs or T cells enriched from blood (not recorded which). The receptor was derived from a woman aged 55-69 years who had recovered from COVID-19.

The CDR3, as DNA: TGCGCCAGCAGCCCGTCAGGGGTAAGGGAAAAACTGTTTTTT. Its translation: CASSPSGVREKLFF. The genes are TRBV5-1 and TRBJ1-4; D is perhaps TRBD1 (6 bases). V dropped 4 bases and J dropped 8 bases, with 15 bases sitting between them. The CDR3 contains 14 residues. Germline CDR1 is SGHRS and CDR2 is YFSETQ. Supplemented by reference TRBV5-1 and TRBJ1-4, the full variable domain reads KAGVTQTPRYLIKTRGQQVTLSCSPISGHRSVSWYQQTPGQGLQFLFEYFSETQRNKGNFPGRFSGRQFSNSRSEMNVSTLELGDSALYLCASSPSGVREKLFFGSGTQLSVL.